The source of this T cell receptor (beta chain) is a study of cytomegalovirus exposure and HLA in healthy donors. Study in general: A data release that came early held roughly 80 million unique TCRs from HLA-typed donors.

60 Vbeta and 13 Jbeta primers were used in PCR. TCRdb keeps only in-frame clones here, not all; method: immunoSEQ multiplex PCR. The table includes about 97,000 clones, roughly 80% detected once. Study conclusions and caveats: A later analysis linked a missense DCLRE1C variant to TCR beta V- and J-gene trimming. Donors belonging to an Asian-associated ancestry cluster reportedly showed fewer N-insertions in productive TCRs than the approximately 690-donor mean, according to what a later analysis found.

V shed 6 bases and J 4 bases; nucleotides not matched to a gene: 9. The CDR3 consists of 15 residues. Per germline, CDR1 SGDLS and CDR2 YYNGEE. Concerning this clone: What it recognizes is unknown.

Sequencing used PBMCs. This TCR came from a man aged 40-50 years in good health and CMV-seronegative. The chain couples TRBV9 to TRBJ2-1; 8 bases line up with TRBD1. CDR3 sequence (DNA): TGTGCCAGCAACCCGACAGGGGCGATTTACAATGAGCAGTTCTTC. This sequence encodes CASNPTGAIYNEQFF.